This T cell receptor (beta chain) was sequenced for a study of blood T cells in healthy people across ages. Russia was home to the donors, healthy Caucasian individuals aged roughly 6 to 95. The V gene's germline CDR1 is SGHTA and CDR2 FQGNSA. This CDR3 comprises 15 residues. Trimming cost V 5 bases and J 8 bases; bases outside gene matches: 10. The authors ran a second PCR of 7 to 11 cycles using a sample-barcoded 5' primer and a J-beta primer mix. With 12 random nucleotides, a template-switch adaptor tagged each individual cDNA molecule. TCRdb itself ran the 5' RACE reads through MiXCR, one entry per CDR3 protein. The sample contains more than 1.4 million distinct CDR3 sequences, roughly 40% of which appear only once.

This TCR derives from a woman between 18 and 29 years old in good health. The chain uses TRBV7-2 and TRBJ2-5; 11 nucleotides agree with TRBD2. The sequenced material came from blood. The DNA of the CDR3 is TGTGCCAGCAGCACCGGACTAGCGGGCCTTGGCACCCAGTACTTC. Translation: CASSTGLAGLGTQYF.